Listed below are T cell receptor beta chains from one sample, sequenced in a study of T cell responses to AZD1222 COVID-19 vaccine. Data came from immunoSEQ multiplex PCR; TCRdb stores just in-frame clones and leaves some out. The sample contains some 150,000 clones, 70% to 90% of which appear only once. Sequencing used peripheral blood, obtained on day 0 of MenACWY control vaccination. The receptor set was obtained from an adult in good health. Both conserved end residues are part of each CDR3. D genes are given only for firm matches. Part of the rows lack a size; the others show once, few, many or a class for expanded clones.

clone_size | j_call | v_call | d_call | cdr3_aa | cdr3_nt
NA | TRBJ1-6 | TRBV7-2 | NA | CASSLANTGSPLHF | TGTGCCAGCAGCTTAGCGAACACGGGGTCACCCCTCCACTTT
NA | TRBJ2-3 | TRBV24-1 | NA | CATSDRRFPGADTQYF | TGTGCCACCAGTGACCGTAGGTTTCCTGGGGCAGATACGCAGTATTTT
NA | TRBJ1-3 | TRBV4-1 | NA | CASSQEYGVRGSGNTIYF | TGCGCCAGCAGCCAAGAATATGGAGTCAGGGGCTCTGGAAACACCATATATTTT
NA | TRBJ1-1 | TRBV6-5 | NA | CASSVGQNTEAFF | TGTGCCAGCAGCGTGGGACAGAACACTGAAGCTTTCTTT
NA | TRBJ2-2 | TRBV6-2/TRBV6-3 | TRBD2 | CASSTTLGAGGPSGELFF | TGTGCCAGCAGCACCACTTTGGGGGCGGGAGGGCCGAGCGGGGAGCTGTTTTTT
once | TRBJ2-5 | TRBV29-1 | NA | CSVETSGETQYF | TGCAGCGTTGAAACGAGTGGGGAGACCCAGTACTTC
NA | TRBJ1-1 | TRBV6-5 | TRBD1 | CASSRGTAEAFF | TGTGCCAGCAGCAGGGGGACCGCTGAAGCTTTCTTT
NA | TRBJ1-1 | TRBV15 | NA | CATSRPRRDTEAFF | TGTGCCACCAGCCGGCCTCGACGGGACACTGAAGCTTTCTTT
NA | TRBJ1-2 | TRBV27 | NA | CASSLGGSLGYGYTF | TGTGCCAGCAGCCTCGGCGGTTCTTTGGGTTATGGCTACACCTTC
NA | TRBJ1-6 | TRBV11-2 | NA | CASSDPDSHYNSPLHF | TGTGCCAGCAGCGACCCGGACAGCCACTATAATTCACCCCTCCACTTT
NA | TRBJ1-1 | TRBV7-9 | NA | CASSSPGNSNTEAFF | TGTGCCAGCAGCTCCCCGGGCAATTCGAACACTGAAGCTTTCTTT
NA | TRBJ1-2 | TRBV18 | NA | CASSGLNYGYTF | TGTGCCAGCTCAGGGCTCAACTATGGCTACACCTTC
few | TRBJ2-5 | TRBV2 | TRBD1 | CASSRTGVLVFGETQYF | TGTGCCAGTTCCCGGACAGGGGTTCTTGTTTTTGGAGAGACCCAGTACTTC
NA | TRBJ2-3 | TRBV4-3 | NA | CASSQGVLADTQYF | TGCGCCAGCAGCCAAGGCGTCCTCGCAGATACGCAGTATTTT
NA | TRBJ1-1 | TRBV4-1 | TRBD1 | CASSLLHRGQRTEAFF | TGCGCCAGCAGCCTACTTCACAGGGGGCAACGCACTGAAGCTTTCTTT
NA | TRBJ2-1 | TRBV6-6 | TRBD2 | CATKGGLAGVGEQFF | TGTGCCACCAAAGGGGGACTAGCGGGAGTTGGGGAGCAGTTCTTC
NA | TRBJ2-5 | TRBV7-9 | TRBD2 | CASSRPGGVRQETQYF | TGTGCCAGCAGCCGCCCGGGGGGGGTTAGGCAAGAGACCCAGTACTTC
once | TRBJ2-5 | TRBV12-3/TRBV12-4 | NA | CASSLTVETQYF | TGTGCCAGCAGTTTGACGGTAGAGACCCAGTACTTC
few | TRBJ2-1 | TRBV13 | NA | CASSFYRSFYNEQFF | TGTGCCAGCAGCTTTTACCGCAGCTTCTACAATGAGCAGTTCTTC
NA | TRBJ2-4 | TRBV20-1 | TRBD1 | CSARTGTIQYF | TGCAGTGCTAGGACAGGGACCATTCAGTACTTC
once | TRBJ2-2 | TRBV4-3 | TRBD2 | CASSRTPTSGVGTGELFF | TGCGCCAGCAGCCGGACCCCTACTAGCGGGGTTGGCACCGGGGAGCTGTTTTTT
NA | TRBJ1-2 | TRBV18 | TRBD1 | CASSLTGEGYTF | TGTGCCAGCTCATTAACAGGGGAAGGCTACACCTTC
NA | TRBJ1-1 | TRBV7-8 | NA | CASSLEDNTEAFF | TGTGCCAGCAGCTTAGAGGATAACACTGAAGCTTTCTTT
NA | TRBJ2-2 | TRBV27 | NA | CASRDGATGRTGELFF | TGTGCCAGCAGGGACGGGGCAACAGGGCGGACCGGGGAGCTGTTTTTT
NA | TRBJ1-1 | TRBV28 | NA | CASSERGLDTEAFF | TGTGCCAGCAGTGAAAGGGGGTTGGATACTGAAGCTTTCTTT
NA | TRBJ1-5 | TRBV4-1 | NA | CASSQDLRTRGQPQHF | TGCGCCAGCAGCCAAGATCTTCGAACTAGGGGGCAGCCCCAGCATTTT
NA | TRBJ1-5 | TRBV6-2/TRBV6-3 | NA | CASSDPLGTSNQPQHF | TGTGCCAGCAGTGACCCTTTAGGGACTAGCAATCAGCCCCAGCATTTT
NA | TRBJ2-1 | TRBV7-9 | TRBD2 | CASSPIGLAGSINNEQFF | TGTGCCAGCAGCCCCATTGGACTAGCGGGATCGATTAACAATGAGCAGTTCTTC
few | TRBJ2-1 | TRBV5-4 | NA | CASSLQGPYNEQFF | TGTGCCAGCAGCTTGCAGGGCCCATACAATGAGCAGTTCTTC
NA | TRBJ1-1 | TRBV19 | NA | CASLRLYGGNTEAFF | TGTGCCAGTCTAAGATTGTATGGAGGGAACACTGAAGCTTTCTTT
once | TRBJ2-2 | TRBV12-3/TRBV12-4 | NA | CASSGAGELFF | TGTGCCAGCAGTGGGGCGGGGGAGCTGTTTTTT
NA | TRBJ1-2 | TRBV5-6 | TRBD1 | CASSFTPGQRRYYGYTF | TGTGCCAGCAGCTTTACTCCGGGACAGAGGCGGTACTATGGCTACACCTTC
NA | TRBJ1-2 | TRBV5-1 | NA | CASSFGANYGYTF | TGCGCCAGCAGCTTCGGCGCTAACTATGGCTACACCTTC
once | TRBJ2-7 | TRBV6-5 | NA | CASSSPSLSEYEQYF | TGTGCCAGCAGTTCACCCTCCCTAAGTGAATACGAGCAGTACTTC
NA | TRBJ1-6 | TRBV6-5 | TRBD1 | CASRAGTDRSPLHF | TGTGCCAGCAGGGCCGGGACAGATCGTTCACCCCTCCACTTT
NA | TRBJ2-2 | TRBV2 | TRBD1 | CASRARDRAAVNTGELFF | TGTGCCAGCAGGGCGAGGGACAGGGCGGCGGTGAACACCGGGGAGCTGTTTTTT
NA | TRBJ1-6 | TRBV21-1 | NA | CARAKDPLMHNSPLHF | TGTGCCAGGGCGAAGGACCCACTGATGCATAATTCACCCCTCCACTTT
NA | TRBJ2-4 | TRBV5-1 | NA | CASSPGGAKNIQYF | TGCGCCAGCAGCCCAGGAGGGGCCAAAAACATTCAGTACTTC
NA | TRBJ2-3 | TRBV10-3 | NA | CATGTGFITDTQYF | TGTGCCACCGGAACAGGGTTCATCACAGATACGCAGTATTTT
few | TRBJ1-1 | TRBV2 | NA | CANTGTPRAEAFF | TGTGCCAACACCGGGACCCCGAGGGCTGAAGCTTTCTTT
NA | TRBJ1-5 | TRBV6-5 | NA | CASRTKTAPSQHF | TGTGCCAGCAGAACCAAGACAGCCCCATCCCAGCATTTT
NA | TRBJ1-6 | TRBV20-1 | TRBD1 | CSASNQGDNSPLHF | TGCAGTGCTAGTAATCAGGGGGATAATTCACCCCTCCACTTT
NA | TRBJ1-3 | TRBV19 | NA | CASSISRSGNTIYF | TGTGCCAGTAGTATTTCTCGCTCTGGAAACACCATATATTTT
NA | TRBJ1-5 | TRBV5-1 | TRBD1 | CASSRDREWSNQPQHF | TGCGCCAGCAGTAGGGACAGGGAGTGGAGCAATCAGCCCCAGCATTTT
NA | TRBJ1-6 | TRBV6-5 | NA | CASSPSAGKESPLHF | TGTGCCAGCAGCCCCTCAGCAGGGAAGGAATCACCCCTCCACTTT